The present T cell receptor (beta chain) was sequenced within a study of cytomegalovirus exposure and HLA in healthy donors. This PCR relied on a set of 60 Vbeta primers and 13 Jbeta primers. Produced via immunoSEQ multiplex PCR; TCRdb's table is partial and in-frame only. Among about 140,000 clones listed, roughly 79% were seen once. This CDR3 region has 14 residues. V gave up 0 bases and J gave up 8 bases, with 14 bases separating them. The germline CDR1 and CDR2 sequences are SGHRS and YFSETQ. Study-wide results and caveats: A few V segments could not be told apart, such as TRBV6-2 and TRBV6-3, and were left out.

Notes on this clone: Its antigen is not known.

The chain carries TRBV5-1 and TRBJ1-2, with D unclear. The TCR comes from a woman in her thirties in good health and CMV-seronegative. Sequenced: PBMCs. Here the CDR3 DNA reads TGCGCCAGCAGCTTGGCCGTGGCCCCGGGGGGCTACACCTTC. Protein: CASSLAVAPGGYTF. Full variable domain (outside the CDR3, taken from reference TRBV5-1 and TRBJ1-2): KAGVTQTPRYLIKTRGQQVTLSCSPISGHRSVSWYQQTPGQGLQFLFEYFSETQRNKGNFPGRFSGRQFSNSRSEMNVSTLELGDSALYLCASSLAVAPGGYTFGSGTRLTVV.